Listed here is a single T cell receptor (beta chain). The data stem from a study of blood T cell repertoires in COVID-19. TCRdb's copy holds only in-frame clones and misses some; the assay was immunoSEQ multiplex PCR. The repertoire has fewer than 400,000 clones, around 82% of them found once; the top ten carry 2.5% to 3.5%. The V and J ends lost 1 base and 7 bases respectively, with 19 bases between them. CDR3 size: 16 residues. CDR1 is SGHRS, CDR2 YFSETQ, per germline. This clonotype originated in a man aged 25 to 40 with active or convalescent COVID-19. The sample was peripheral blood. The V and J genes are TRBV5-1 and TRBJ2-3, with a possible D match to TRBD2 (6 bases). The CDR3 bases are TGCGCCAGCAGCTTGTCCGGGAGCGGTGGCTTGAATACGCAGTATTTT. Translating it yields CASSLSGSGGLNTQYF.